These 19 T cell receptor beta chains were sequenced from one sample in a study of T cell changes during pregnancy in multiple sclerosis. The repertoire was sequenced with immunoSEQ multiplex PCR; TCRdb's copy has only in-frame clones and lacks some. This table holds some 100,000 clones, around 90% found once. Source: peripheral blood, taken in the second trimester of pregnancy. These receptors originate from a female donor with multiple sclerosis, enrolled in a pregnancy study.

This chain's CDR3 is CATSRGQGGPQETQYF. The CDR3, as DNA: TGTGCCACCAGCAGAGGACAGGGGGGGCCTCAAGAGACCCAGTACTTC. This chain uses TRBV15 with TRBJ2-5; 9 positions match TRBD1. With 1 base clipped from V and 2 bases from J, the junction kept 5 bases outside the gene matches. The CDR3 sequence is 16 residues long. The V gene's germline CDR1 is LNHNV and CDR2 YYDKDF (reference sequence). The full variable domain, its missing parts supplied by reference TRBV15 and TRBJ2-5, is DAMVIQNPRYQVTQFGKPVTLSCSQTLNHNVMYWYQQKSSQAPKLLFHYYDKDFNNEADTPDNFQSRRPNTSFCFLDIRSPGLGDTAMYLCATSRGQGGPQETQYFGPGTRLLVL.

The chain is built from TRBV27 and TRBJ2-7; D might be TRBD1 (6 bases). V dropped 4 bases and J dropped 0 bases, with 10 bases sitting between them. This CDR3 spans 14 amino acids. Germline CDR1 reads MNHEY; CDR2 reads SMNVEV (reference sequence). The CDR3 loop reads CASSYRASSYEQYF. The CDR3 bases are TGTGCCAGCAGTTACAGGGCGAGCTCCTACGAGCAGTACTTC.

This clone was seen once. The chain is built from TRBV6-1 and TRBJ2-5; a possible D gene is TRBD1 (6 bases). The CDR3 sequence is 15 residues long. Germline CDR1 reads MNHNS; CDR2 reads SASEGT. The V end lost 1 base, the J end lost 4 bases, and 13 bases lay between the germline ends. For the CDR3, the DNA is TGTGCCAGCAGTGAAGGGGCAGGGGTTATAGAGACCCAGTACTTC. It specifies CASSEGAGVIETQYF.

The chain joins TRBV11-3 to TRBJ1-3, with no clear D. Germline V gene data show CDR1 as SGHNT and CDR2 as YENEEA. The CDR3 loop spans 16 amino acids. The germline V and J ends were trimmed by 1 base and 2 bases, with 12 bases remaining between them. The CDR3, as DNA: TGTGCCAGCAGCTTAGGCCCGAGCGAAGCTGGAAACACCATATATTTT. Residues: CASSLGPSEAGNTIYF.

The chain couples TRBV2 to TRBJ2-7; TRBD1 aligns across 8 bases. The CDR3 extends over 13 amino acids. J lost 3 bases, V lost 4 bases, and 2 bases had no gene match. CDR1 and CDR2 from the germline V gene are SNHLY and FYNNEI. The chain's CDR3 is CASSGTGNYEQYF. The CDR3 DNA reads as TGTGCCAGCAGTGGGACAGGGAACTACGAGCAGTACTTC.

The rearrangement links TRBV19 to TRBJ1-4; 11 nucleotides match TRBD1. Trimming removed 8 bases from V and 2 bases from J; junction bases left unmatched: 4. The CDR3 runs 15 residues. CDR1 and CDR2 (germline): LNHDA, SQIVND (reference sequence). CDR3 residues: CASADRGLTNEKLFF. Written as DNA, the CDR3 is TGTGCCAGTGCGGACAGGGGGCTCACTAATGAAAAACTGTTTTTT. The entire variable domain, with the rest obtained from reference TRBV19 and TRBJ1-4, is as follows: DGGITQSPKYLFRKEGQNVTLSCEQNLNHDAMYWYRQDPGQGLRLIYYSQIVNDFQKGDIAEGYSVSREKKESFPLTVTSAQKNPTAFYLCASADRGLTNEKLFFGSGTQLSVL.

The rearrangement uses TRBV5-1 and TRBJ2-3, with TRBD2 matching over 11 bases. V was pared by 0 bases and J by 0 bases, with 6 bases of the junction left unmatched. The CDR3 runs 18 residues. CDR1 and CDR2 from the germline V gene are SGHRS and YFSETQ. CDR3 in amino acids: CASSLAASSGGSTDTQYF. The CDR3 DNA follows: TGCGCCAGCAGCTTGGCCGCTTCTAGCGGGGGGAGCACAGATACGCAGTATTTT.

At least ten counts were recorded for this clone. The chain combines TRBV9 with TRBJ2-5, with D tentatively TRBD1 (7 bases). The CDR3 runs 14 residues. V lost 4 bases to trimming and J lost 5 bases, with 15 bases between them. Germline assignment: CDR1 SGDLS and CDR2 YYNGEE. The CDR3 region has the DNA TGTGCCAGCAGCCCAACAGGGGCGGGGGAGACCCAGTACTTC. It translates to CASSPTGAGETQYF. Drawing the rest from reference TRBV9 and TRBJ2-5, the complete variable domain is DSGVTQTPKHLITATGQRVTLRCSPRSGDLSVYWYQQSLDQGLQFLIQYYNGEERAKGNILERFSAQQFPDLHSELNLSSLELGDSALYFCASSPTGAGETQYFGPGTRLLVL.

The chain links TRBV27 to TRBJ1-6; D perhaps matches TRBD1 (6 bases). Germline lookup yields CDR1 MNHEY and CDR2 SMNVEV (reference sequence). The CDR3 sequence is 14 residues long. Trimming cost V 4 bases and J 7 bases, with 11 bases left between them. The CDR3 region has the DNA TGTGCCAGCAGTTCCACAGGGAGCAATTCACCCCTCCACTTT. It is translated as CASSSTGSNSPLHF.

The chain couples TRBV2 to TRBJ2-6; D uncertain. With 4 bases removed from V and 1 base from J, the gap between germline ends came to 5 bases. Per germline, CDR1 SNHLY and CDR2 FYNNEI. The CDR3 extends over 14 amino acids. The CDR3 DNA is TGTGCCAGCAGTGGTATATCTGGGGCCAACGTCCTGACTTTC. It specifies CASSGISGANVLTF.

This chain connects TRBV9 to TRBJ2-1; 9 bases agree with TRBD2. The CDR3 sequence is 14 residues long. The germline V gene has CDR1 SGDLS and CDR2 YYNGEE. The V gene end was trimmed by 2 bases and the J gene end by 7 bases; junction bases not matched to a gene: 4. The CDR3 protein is CASSVSGSNNEQFF. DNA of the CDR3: TGTGCCAGCAGCGTTAGCGGGAGCAATAATGAGCAGTTCTTC.

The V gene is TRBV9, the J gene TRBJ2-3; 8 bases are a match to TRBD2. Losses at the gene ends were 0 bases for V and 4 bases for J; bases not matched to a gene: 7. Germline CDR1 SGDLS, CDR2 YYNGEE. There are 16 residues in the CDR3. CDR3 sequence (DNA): TGTGCCAGCAGCGTAGAGAGCGGGAGTGGGGCAGATACGCAGTATTTT. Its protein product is CASSVESGSGADTQYF.

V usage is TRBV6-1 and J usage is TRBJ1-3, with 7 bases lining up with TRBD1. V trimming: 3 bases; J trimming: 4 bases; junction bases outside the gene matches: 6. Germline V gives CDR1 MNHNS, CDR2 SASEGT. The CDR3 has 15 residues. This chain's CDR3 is CASSDPTGTGNTIYF. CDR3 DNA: TGTGCCAGCAGTGACCCGACAGGGACGGGAAACACCATATATTTT.

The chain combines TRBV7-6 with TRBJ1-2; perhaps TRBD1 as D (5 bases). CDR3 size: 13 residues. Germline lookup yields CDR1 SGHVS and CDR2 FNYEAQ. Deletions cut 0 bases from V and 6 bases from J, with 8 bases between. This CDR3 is CASSLAGGDGYTF. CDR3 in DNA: TGTGCCAGCAGCTTAGCCGGAGGGGATGGCTACACCTTC.

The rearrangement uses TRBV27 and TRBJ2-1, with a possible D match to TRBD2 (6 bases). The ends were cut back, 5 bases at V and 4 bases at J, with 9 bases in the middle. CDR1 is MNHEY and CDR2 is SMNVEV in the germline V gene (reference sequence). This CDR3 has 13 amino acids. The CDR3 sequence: CASSKGLYNEQFF. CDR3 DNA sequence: TGTGCCAGCAGTAAGGGACTTTACAATGAGCAGTTCTTC.

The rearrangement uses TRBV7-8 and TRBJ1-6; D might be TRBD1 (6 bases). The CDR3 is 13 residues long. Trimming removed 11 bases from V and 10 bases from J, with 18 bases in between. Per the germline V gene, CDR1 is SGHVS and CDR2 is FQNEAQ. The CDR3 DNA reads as TGTGCCGCCCATACAGGGAGTCAATCACCCCTCCACTTT. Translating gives CAAHTGSQSPLHF.

The CDR3 spells CASSVGAHNEQFF. The CDR3 coding sequence is TGTGCCAGCAGCGTAGGGGCTCACAATGAGCAGTTCTTC. The J gene is TRBJ2-1, the V gene TRBV9, with D hard to call. V was trimmed by 0 bases and J by 5 bases, leaving 6 bases between them. This CDR3 comprises 13 residues. Germline V gene sequence: CDR1 SGDLS, CDR2 YYNGEE.

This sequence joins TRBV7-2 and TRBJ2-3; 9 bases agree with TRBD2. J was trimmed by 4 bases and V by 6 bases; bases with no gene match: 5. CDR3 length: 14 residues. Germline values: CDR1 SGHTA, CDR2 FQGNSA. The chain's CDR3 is CASSRSGGSDTQYF. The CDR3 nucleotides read TGTGCCAGCAGTCGGAGCGGGGGGTCAGATACGCAGTATTTT.

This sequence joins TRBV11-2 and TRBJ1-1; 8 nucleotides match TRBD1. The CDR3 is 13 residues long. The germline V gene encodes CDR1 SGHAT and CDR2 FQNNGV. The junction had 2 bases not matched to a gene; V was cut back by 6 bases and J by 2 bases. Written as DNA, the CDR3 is TGTGCCAGCAGGGGGACAGGAAACACTGAAGCTTTCTTT. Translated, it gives CASRGTGNTEAFF.